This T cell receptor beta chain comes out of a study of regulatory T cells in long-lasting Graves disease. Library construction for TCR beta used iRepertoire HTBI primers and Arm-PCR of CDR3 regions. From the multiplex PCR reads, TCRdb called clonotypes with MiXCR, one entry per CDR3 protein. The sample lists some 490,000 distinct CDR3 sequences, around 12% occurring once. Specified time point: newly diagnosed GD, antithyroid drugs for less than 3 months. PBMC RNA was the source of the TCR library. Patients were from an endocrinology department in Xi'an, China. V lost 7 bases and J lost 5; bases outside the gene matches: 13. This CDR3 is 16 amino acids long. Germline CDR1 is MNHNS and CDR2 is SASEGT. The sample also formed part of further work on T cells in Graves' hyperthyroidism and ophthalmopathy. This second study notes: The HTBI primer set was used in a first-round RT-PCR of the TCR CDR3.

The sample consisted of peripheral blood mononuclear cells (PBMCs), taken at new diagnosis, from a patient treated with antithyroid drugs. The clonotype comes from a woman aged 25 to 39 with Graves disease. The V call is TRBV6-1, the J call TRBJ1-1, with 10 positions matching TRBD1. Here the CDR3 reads CASTLTLGQGRTEAFF. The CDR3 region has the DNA TGTGCCAGCACTTTGACGTTGGGACAGGGGAGGACTGAAGCTTTCTTT.